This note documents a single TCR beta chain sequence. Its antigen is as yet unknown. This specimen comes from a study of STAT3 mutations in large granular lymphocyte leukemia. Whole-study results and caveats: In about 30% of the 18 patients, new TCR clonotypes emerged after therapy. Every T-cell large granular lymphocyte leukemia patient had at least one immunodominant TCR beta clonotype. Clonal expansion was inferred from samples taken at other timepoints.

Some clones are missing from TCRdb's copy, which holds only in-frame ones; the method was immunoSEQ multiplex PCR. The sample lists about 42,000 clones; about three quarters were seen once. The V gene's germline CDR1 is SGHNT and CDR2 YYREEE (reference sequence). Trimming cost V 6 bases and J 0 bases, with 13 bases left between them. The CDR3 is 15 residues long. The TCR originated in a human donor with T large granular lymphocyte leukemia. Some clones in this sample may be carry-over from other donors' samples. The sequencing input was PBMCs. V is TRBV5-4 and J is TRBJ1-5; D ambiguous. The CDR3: CASTPGPNSNQPQHF. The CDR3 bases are TGTGCCAGCACCCCCGGACCAAATAGCAATCAGCCCCAGCATTTT.